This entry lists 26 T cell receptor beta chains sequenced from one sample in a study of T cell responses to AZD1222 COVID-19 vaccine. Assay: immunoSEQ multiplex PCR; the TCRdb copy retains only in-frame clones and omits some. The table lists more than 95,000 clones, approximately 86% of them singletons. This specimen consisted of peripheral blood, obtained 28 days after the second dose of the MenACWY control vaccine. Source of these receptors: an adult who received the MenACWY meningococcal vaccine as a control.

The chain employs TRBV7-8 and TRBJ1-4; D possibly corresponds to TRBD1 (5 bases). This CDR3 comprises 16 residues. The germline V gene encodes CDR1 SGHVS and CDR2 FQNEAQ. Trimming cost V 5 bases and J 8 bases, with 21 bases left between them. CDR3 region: CASSPSRTYLREKLFF. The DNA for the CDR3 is TGTGCCAGCAGCCCGTCACGGACATACTTGCGGGAAAAACTGTTTTTT.

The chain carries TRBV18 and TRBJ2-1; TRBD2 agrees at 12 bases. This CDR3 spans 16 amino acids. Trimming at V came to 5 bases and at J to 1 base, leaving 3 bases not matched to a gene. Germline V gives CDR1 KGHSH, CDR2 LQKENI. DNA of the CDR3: TGTGCCAGCTCAGGGGGGACTAGCGGGTCCTACAATGAGCAGTTCTTC. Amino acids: CASSGGTSGSYNEQFF.

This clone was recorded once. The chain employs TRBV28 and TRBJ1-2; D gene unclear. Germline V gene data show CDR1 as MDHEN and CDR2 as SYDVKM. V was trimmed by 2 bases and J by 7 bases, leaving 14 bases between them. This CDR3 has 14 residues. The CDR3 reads CASSLGLPGPGYTF. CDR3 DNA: TGTGCCAGCAGTTTAGGATTACCTGGGCCTGGCTACACCTTC.

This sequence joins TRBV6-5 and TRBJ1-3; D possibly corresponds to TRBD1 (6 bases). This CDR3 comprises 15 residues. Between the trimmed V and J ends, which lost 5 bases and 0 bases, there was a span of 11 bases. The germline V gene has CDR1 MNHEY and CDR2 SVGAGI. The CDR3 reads CASSTNRASGNTIYF. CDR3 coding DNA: TGTGCCAGCAGTACCAACAGGGCCTCTGGAAACACCATATATTTT.

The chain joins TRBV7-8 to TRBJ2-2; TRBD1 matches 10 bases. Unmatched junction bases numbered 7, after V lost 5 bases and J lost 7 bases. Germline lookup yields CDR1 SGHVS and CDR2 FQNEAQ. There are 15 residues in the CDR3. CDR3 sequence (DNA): TGTGCCAGCAGCCGCGGGACAGGGGCGGGCGGGGAGCTGTTTTTT. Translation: CASSRGTGAGGELFF.

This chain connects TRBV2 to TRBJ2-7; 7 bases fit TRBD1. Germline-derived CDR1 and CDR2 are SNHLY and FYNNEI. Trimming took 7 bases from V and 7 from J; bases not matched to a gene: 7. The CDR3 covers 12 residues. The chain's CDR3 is CASKNGQVEQYF. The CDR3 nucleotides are TGTGCCAGCAAGAACGGACAGGTAGAGCAGTACTTC.

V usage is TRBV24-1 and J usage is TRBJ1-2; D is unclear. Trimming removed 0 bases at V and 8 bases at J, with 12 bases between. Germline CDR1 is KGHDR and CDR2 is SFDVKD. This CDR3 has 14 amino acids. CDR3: CATSDLARFGGYTF. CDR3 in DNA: TGTGCCACCAGTGATTTGGCCCGGTTTGGGGGCTACACCTTC.

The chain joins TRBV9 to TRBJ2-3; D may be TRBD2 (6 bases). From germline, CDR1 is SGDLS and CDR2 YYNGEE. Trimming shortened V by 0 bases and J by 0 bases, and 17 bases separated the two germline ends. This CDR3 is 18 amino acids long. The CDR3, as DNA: TGTGCCAGCAGCGTAGGATTAGCGGTGACATCTAGCACAGATACGCAGTATTTT. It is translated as CASSVGLAVTSSTDTQYF.

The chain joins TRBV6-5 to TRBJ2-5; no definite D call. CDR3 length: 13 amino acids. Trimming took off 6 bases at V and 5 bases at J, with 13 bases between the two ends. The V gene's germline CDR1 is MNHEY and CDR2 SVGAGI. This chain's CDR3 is CASSIGIGETQYF. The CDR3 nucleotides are TGTGCCAGCAGCATAGGGATAGGGGAGACCCAGTACTTC.

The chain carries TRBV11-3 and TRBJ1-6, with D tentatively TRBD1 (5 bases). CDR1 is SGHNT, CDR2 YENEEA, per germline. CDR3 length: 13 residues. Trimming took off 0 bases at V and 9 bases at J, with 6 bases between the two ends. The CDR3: CASSLERGSPLHF. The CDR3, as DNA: TGTGCCAGCAGCTTAGAAAGGGGTTCACCCCTCCACTTT.

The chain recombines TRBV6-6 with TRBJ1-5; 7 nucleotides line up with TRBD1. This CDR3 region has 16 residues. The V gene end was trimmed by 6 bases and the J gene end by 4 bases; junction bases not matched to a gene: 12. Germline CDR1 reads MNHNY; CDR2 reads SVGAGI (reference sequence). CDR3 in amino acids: CASSSKRTGLNQPQHF. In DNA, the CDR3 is TGTGCCAGCAGCTCCAAGAGGACAGGTTTAAATCAGCCCCAGCATTTT.

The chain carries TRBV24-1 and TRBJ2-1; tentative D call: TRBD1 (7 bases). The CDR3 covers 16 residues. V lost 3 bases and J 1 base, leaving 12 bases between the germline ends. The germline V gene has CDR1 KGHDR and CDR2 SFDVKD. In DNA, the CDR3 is TGTGCCACCAGTGATCAACCAGGGGGGTCCTACAATGAGCAGTTCTTC. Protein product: CATSDQPGGSYNEQFF.

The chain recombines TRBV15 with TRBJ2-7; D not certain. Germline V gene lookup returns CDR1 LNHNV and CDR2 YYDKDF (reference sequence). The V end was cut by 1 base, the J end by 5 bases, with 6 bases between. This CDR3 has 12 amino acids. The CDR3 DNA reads TGTGCCACCAGCAGAGCGGAAAACGAGCAGTACTTC. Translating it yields CATSRAENEQYF.

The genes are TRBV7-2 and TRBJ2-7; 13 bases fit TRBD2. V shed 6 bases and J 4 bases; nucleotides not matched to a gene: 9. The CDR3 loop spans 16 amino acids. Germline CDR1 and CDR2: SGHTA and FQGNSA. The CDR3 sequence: CASSWGLAGKSYEQYF. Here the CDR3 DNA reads TGTGCCAGCAGTTGGGGACTAGCGGGGAAGTCTTACGAGCAGTACTTC.

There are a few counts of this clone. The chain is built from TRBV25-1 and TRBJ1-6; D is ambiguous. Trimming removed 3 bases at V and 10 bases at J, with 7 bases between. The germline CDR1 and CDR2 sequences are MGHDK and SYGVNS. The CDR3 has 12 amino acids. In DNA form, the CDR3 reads TGTGCCAGCAGTGAGGGAGGCTCACCCCTCCACTTT. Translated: CASSEGGSPLHF.

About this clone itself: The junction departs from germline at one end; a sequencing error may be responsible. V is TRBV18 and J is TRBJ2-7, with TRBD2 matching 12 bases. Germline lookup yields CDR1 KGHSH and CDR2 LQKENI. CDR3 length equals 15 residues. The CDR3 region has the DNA TGTGCCAGCTCATCACCGACTAGCGGGGGCTACGAGCAGTACTTC. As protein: CASSSPTSGGYEQYF.

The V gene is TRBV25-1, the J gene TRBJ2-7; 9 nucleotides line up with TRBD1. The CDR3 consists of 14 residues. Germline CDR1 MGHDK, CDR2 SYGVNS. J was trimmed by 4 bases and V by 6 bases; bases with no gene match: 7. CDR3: CASRGGDRAYEQYF. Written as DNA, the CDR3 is TGTGCCAGCAGGGGGGGGGACAGGGCTTACGAGCAGTACTTC.

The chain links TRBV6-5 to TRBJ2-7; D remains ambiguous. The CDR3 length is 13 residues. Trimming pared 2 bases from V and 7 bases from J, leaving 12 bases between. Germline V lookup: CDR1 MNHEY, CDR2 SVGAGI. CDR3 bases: TGTGCCAGCAGTTACAAAATTGCCAAAGAGCAGTACTTC. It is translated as CASSYKIAKEQYF.

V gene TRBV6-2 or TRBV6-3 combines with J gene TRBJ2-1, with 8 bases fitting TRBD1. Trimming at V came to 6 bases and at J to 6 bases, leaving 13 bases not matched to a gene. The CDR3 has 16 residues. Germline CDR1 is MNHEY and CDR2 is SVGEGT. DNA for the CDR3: TGTGCCAGCAGCACTACCGGGACAGGTAGTTTCAATGAGCAGTTCTTC. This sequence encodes CASSTTGTGSFNEQFF.

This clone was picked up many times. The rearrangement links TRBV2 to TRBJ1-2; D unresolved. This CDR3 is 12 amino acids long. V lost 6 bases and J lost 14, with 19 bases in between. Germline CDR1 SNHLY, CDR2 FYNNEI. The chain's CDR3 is CASSLADRVGTF. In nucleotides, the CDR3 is TGTGCCAGCAGCCTAGCTGACCGGGTGGGAACCTTC.

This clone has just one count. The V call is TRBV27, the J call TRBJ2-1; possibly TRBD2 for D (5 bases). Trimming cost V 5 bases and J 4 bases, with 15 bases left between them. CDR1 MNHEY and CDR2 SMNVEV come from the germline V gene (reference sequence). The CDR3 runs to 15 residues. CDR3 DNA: TGTGCCAGCAGTGCAAGCGGTAACCTTTACAATGAGCAGTTCTTC. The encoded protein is CASSASGNLYNEQFF.

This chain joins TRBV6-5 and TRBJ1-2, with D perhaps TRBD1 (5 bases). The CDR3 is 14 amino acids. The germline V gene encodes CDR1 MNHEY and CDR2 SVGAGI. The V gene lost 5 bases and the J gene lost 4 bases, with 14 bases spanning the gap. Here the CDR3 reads CASSPIGTAYGYTF. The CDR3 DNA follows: TGTGCCAGCAGTCCAATCGGGACGGCCTATGGCTACACCTTC.

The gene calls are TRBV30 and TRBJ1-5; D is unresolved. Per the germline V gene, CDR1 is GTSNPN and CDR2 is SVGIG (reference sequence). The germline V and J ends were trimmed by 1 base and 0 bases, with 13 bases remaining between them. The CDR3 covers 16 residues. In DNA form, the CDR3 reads TGTGCCTGGAGTGAACCCCTCCCTTATAGCAATCAGCCCCAGCATTTT. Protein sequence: CAWSEPLPYSNQPQHF.

This chain's CDR3 is CASSPFLARMGYEQYF. CDR3 DNA: TGTGCCAGTAGTCCCTTTTTAGCCAGGATGGGCTACGAGCAGTACTTC. The rearrangement uses TRBV19 and TRBJ2-7; D not resolved. Germline V gene sequence: CDR1 LNHDA, CDR2 SQIVND (reference sequence). V was cut by 5 bases and J by 3 bases, with 20 bases left in between. This CDR3 spans 16 amino acids.

CDR3 coding DNA: TGTGCCACCAGCTTGAGGTACTCCTACGAGCAGTACTTC. This translates into CATSLRYSYEQYF. The chain recombines TRBV15 with TRBJ2-7; no firm D call. V was clipped by 5 bases and J by 0 bases, with 8 bases between them. Germline V CDR1 and CDR2: LNHNV, YYDKDF (reference sequence). The CDR3 consists of 13 residues. Together with reference TRBV15 and TRBJ2-7, the CDR3 gives the full variable domain: DAMVIQNPRYQVTQFGKPVTLSCSQTLNHNVMYWYQQKSSQAPKLLFHYYDKDFNNEADTPDNFQSRRPNTSFCFLDIRSPGLGDTAMYLCATSLRYSYEQYFGPGTRLTVT.

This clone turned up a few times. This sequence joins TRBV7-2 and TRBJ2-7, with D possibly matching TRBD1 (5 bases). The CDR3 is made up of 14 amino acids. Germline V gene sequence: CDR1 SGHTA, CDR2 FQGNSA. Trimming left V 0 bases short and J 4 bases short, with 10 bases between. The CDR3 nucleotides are TGTGCCAGCAGCTTAGCAGGGGCAGGGTACGAGCAGTACTTC. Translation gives CASSLAGAGYEQYF. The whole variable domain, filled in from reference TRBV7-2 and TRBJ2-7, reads GAGVSQSPSNKVTEKGKDVELRCDPISGHTALYWYRQSLGQGLEFLIYFQGNSAPDKSGLPSDRFSAERTGGSVSTLTIQRTQQEDSAVYLCASSLAGAGYEQYFGPGTRLTVT.